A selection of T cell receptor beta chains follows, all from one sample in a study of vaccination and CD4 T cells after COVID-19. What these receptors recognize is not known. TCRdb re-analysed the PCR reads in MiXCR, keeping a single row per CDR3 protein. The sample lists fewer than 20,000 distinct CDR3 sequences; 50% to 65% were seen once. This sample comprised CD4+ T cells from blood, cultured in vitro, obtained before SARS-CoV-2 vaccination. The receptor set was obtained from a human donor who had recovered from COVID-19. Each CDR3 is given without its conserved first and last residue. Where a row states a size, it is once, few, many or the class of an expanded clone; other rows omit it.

SATGTGVNEQF	11	NA	TRBJ2-1	TRBV20-1
SAANGPGDTQY	11	NA	TRBJ2-3	TRBV20-1
ASSPRTGLKTPETQY	15	few	TRBJ2-5	TRBV7-9
ASSLATWGWQETQY	14	NA	TRBJ2-5	TRBV5-1
ASSLVHGRGIISPLH	15	NA	TRBJ1-6	TRBV5-4
ASRGQVNYEQY	11	NA	TRBJ2-7	TRBV25-1
ASSQVAGLTDTQY	13	NA	TRBJ2-3	TRBV4-2
SANGLAGGGGSYNEQF	16	few	TRBJ2-1	TRBV20-1
ASSLVGVREQY	11	NA	TRBJ2-7	TRBV11-2
ASTPDRVQNIQY	12	NA	TRBJ2-4	TRBV19
ASSFSNYGYT	10	NA	TRBJ1-2	TRBV12-3/TRBV12-4
ASSLGARTGHEKLF	14	NA	TRBJ1-4	TRBV27
ASSLGTGAVYEQY	13	NA	TRBJ2-7	TRBV5-1
ASSLRGNSGNTIY	13	few	TRBJ1-3	TRBV27
ASSLDTGELF	10	few	TRBJ2-2	TRBV7-3
ATSVLRKSGTPTSGNTIY	18	few	TRBJ1-3	TRBV24-1
ASRMLGLTGELF	12	few	TRBJ2-2	TRBV2